This T cell receptor beta chain was identified during a study of T-cell memory formation after mild COVID-19. This clonotype showed up just a few times. The authors produced TCR alpha and TCR beta cDNA libraries with sample barcodes and UMIs by 5'RACE using constant-segment primers. Each CDR3 protein gets one entry after TCRdb re-called the 5' RACE reads with MiXCR. The sample lists roughly 48,000 distinct CDR3 sequences; 25% to 35% were seen once. V was cut by 5 bases and J by 6 bases, with 15 bases left in between. The germline V gene encodes CDR1 SGHAT and CDR2 FQNNGV. The CDR3 consists of 14 residues.

The J gene is TRBJ2-3, the V gene TRBV11-2; D gene uncertain. Sequencing was done on a sample of PBMCs or a T cell subset sorted from them (not recorded which). This TCR was recovered from a man aged 18 to 35 who had mild COVID-19 (a few samples of this study predate the infection). Cell type and time point are not known. The CDR3 nucleotides read TGTGCCAGCAGCCCCTCCTTTGTCGGGGATACGCAGTATTTT. It yields the protein CASSPSFVGDTQYF.